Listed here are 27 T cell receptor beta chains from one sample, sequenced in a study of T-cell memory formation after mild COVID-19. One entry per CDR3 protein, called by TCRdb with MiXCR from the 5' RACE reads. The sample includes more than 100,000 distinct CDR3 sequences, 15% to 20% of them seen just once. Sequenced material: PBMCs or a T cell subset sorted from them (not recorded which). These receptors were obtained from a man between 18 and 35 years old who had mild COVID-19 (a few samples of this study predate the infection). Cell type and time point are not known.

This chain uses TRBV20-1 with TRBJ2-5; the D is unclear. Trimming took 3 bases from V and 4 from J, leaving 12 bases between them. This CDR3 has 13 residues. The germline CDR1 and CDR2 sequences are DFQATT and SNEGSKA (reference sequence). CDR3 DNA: TGCAGTGCTAGCGTCCCGGGCAGAGAGACCCAGTACTTC. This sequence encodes CSASVPGRETQYF.

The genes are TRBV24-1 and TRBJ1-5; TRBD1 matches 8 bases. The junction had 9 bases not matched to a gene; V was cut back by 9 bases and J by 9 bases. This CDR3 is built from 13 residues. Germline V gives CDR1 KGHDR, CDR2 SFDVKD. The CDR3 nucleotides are TGTGCCACCCAAGACAGGGGCTGGGGGCCCCAGCATTTT. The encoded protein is CATQDRGWGPQHF.

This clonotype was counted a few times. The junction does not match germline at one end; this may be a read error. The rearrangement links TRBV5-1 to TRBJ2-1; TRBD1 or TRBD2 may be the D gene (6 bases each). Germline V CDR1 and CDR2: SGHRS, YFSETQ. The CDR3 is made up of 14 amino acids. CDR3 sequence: CASSKEGVYNGQFF. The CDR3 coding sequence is TGCGCCAGCAGCAAGGAGGGGGTCTACAATGGGCAGTTCTTC.

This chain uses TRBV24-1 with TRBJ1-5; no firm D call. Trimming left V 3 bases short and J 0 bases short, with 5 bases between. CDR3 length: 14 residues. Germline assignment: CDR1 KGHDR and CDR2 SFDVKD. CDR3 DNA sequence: TGTGCCACCAGTGATAGGACTAGCAATCAGCCCCAGCATTTT. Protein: CATSDRTSNQPQHF.

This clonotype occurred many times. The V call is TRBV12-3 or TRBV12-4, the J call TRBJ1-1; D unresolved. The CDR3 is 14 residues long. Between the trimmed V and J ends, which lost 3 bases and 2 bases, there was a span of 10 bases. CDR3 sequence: CASSFSRINTEAFF. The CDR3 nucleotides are TGTGCCAGCAGTTTTAGTCGGATAAACACTGAAGCTTTCTTT.

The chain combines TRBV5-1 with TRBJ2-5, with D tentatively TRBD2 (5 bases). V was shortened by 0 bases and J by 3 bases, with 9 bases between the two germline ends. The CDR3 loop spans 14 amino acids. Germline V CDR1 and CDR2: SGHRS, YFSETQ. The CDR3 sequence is CASSLATGKETQYF. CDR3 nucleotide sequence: TGCGCCAGCAGCTTGGCCACGGGAAAAGAGACCCAGTACTTC.

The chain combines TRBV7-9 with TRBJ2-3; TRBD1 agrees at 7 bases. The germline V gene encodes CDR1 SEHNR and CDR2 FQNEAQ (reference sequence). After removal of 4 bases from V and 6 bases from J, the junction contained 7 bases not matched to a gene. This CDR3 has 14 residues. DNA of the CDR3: TGTGCCAGCAGCTCCCCCGAGGGGGCGGATACGCAGTATTTT. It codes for CASSSPEGADTQYF.

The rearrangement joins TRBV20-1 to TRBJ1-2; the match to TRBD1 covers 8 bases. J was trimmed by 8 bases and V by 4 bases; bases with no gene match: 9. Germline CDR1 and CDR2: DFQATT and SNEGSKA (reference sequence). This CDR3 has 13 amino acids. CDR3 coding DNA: TGCAGTGCTACATCCGGGACAGGATCCGGCTACACCTTC. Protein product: CSATSGTGSGYTF.

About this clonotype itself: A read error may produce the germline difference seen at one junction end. For the CDR3, the DNA is TGTGCCACCAGTATTCATCAGCCCCAGCATTTT. Amino acid sequence: CATSIHQPQHF. The chain carries TRBV28 and TRBJ1-5; D unresolved. The CDR3 length is 11 residues. The germline V gene has CDR1 MDHEN and CDR2 SYDVKM.

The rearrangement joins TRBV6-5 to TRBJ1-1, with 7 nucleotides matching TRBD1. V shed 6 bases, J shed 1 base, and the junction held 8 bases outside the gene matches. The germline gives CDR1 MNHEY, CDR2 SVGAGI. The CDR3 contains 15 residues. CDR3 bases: TGTGCCAGCAGCCGGGACAGTAGGCAGAACACTGAAGCTTTCTTT. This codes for CASSRDSRQNTEAFF.

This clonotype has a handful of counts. The CDR3 DNA is TGTGCCAGCAGCAAGGGACAGAACTATGGCTACACCTTC. Its protein product is CASSKGQNYGYTF. The V call is TRBV5-6, the J call TRBJ1-2; TRBD1 matches at 7 bases. Germline assignment: CDR1 SGHDT and CDR2 YYEEEE. V was pared by 4 bases and J by 2 bases, with 2 bases of the junction left unmatched. The CDR3 has 13 residues.

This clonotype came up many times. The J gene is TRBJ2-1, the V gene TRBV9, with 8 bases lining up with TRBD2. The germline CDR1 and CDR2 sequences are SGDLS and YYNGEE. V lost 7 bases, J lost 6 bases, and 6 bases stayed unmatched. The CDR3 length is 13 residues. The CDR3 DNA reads TGTGCCAGCGCGGGACTAGTTGGCAATGAGCAGTTCTTC. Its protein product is CASAGLVGNEQFF.

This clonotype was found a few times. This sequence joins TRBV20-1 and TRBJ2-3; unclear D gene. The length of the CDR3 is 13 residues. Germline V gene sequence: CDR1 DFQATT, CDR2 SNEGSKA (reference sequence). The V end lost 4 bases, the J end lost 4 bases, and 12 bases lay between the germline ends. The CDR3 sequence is CSANRVAADTQYF. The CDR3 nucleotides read TGCAGTGCTAATAGGGTTGCCGCAGATACGCAGTATTTT.

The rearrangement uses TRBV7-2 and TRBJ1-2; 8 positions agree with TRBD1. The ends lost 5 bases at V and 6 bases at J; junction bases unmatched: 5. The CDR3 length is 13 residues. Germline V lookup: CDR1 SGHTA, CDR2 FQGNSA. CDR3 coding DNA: TGTGCCAGCAGCACCCGGACAGGGAATGGCTACACCTTC. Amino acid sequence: CASSTRTGNGYTF.

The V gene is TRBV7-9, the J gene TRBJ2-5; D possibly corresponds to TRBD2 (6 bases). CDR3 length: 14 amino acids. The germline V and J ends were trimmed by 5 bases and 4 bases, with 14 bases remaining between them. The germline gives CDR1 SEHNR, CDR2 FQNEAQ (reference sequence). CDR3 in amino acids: CASSAGLSSETQYF. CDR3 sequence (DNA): TGTGCCAGCAGCGCGGGACTCAGCTCAGAGACCCAGTACTTC.

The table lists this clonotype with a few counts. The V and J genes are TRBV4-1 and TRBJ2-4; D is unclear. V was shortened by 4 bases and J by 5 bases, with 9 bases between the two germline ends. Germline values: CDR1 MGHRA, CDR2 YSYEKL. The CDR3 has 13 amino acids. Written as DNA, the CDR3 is TGCGCCAGCAGCCTCGACGACCAAAACATTCAGTACTTC. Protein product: CASSLDDQNIQYF.

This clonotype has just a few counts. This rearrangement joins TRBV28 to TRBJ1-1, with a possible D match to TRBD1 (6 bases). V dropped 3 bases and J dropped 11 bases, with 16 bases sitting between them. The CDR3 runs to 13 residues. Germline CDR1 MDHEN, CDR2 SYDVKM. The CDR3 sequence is CASSLGGAVKAFF. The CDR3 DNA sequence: TGTGCCAGCAGTTTGGGGGGCGCGGTGAAGGCTTTCTTT.

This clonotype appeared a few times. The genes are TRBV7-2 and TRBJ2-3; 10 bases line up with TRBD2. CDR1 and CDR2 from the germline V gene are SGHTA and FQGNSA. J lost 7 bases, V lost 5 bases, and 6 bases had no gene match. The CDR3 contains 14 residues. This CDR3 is CASSPGLAMNTQYF. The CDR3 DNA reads TGTGCCAGCAGCCCGGGACTAGCGATGAATACGCAGTATTTT.

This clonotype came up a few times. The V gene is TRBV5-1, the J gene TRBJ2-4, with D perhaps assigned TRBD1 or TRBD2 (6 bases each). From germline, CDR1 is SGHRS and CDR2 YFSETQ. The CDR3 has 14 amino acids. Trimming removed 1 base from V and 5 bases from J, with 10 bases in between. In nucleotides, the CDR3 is TGCGCCAGCAGCTTGCCGGGGGCCGAAAACATTCAGTACTTC. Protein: CASSLPGAENIQYF. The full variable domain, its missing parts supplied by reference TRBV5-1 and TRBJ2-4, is KAGVTQTPRYLIKTRGQQVTLSCSPISGHRSVSWYQQTPGQGLQFLFEYFSETQRNKGNFPGRFSGRQFSNSRSEMNVSTLELGDSALYLCASSLPGAENIQYFGAGTRLSVL.

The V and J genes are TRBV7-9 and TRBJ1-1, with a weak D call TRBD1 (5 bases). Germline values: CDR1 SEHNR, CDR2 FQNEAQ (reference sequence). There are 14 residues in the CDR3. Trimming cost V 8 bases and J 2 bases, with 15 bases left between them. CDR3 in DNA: TGTGCCAGCGGTTGGGGGTTCGTCAACACTGAAGCTTTCTTT. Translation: CASGWGFVNTEAFF.

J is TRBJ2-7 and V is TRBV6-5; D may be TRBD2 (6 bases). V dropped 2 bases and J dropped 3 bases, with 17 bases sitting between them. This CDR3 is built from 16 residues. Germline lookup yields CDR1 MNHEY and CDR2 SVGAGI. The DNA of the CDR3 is TGTGCCAGCAGTTACCCGGCGACTAGGGCTTTCTACGAGCAGTACGTC. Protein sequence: CASSYPATRAFYEQYV.

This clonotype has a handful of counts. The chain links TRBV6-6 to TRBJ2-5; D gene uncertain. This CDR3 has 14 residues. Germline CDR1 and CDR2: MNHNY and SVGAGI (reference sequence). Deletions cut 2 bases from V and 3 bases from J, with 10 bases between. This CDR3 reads CASSYTAREETQYF. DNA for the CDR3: TGTGCCAGCAGTTACACCGCACGGGAAGAGACCCAGTACTTC.

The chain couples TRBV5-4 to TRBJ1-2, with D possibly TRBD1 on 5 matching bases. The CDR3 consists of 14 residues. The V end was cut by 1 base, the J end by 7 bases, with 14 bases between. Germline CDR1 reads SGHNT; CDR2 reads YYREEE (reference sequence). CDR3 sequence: CASSLWSGRRGYTF. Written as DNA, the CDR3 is TGTGCCAGCAGCTTGTGGTCAGGGCGGCGTGGCTACACCTTC.

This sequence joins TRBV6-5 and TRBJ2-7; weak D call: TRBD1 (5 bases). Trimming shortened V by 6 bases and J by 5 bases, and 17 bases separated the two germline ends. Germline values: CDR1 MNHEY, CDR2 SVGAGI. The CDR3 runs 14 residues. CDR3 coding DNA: TGTGCCAGCAGCCGGAACCAGGGTGGAGACGAGCAGTACGTC. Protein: CASSRNQGGDEQYV.

CDR3 amino acids: CASNHQGPNQPQHF. The CDR3 region has the DNA TGTGCCAGCAATCACCAGGGGCCCAATCAGCCCCAGCATTTT. The chain recombines TRBV12-3 or TRBV12-4 with TRBJ1-5; D perhaps matches TRBD1 (6 bases). V was shortened by 7 bases and J by 3 bases, with 13 bases between the two germline ends. There are 14 residues in the CDR3.

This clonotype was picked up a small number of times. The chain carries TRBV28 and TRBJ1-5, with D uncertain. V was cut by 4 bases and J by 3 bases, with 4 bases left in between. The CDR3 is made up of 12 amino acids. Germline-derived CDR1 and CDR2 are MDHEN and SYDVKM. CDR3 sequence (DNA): TGTGCCAGCAGTTCCTTCAATCAGCCCCAGCATTTT. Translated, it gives CASSSFNQPQHF.

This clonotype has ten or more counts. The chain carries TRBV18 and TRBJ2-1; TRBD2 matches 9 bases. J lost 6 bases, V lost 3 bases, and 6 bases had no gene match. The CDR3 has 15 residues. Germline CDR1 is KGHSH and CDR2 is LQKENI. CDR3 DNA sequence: TGTGCCAGCTCACCTCCTGGAGCGGGGGGCAATGAGCAGTTCTTC. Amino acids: CASSPPGAGGNEQFF.